The clone carrying this T cell receptor beta chain was found a few times. This sample was taken from a study of blood T cell repertoires in COVID-19. For the study at large: Samples taken during acute and convalescent COVID-19 were collected in the United States, Italy and Spain. T cells, B-cell-depleted T cells, or PBMCs provided the cDNA or gDNA that served as material.

Per the authors' pipeline: Using reference gene primer amplification, nucleated cell counts were estimated. The table came from immunoSEQ multiplex PCR; TCRdb's copy has only in-frame clones and leaves some out. That table gives V, J and clone size, and the DNA gave D and trimming. There are 100,000 or so clones in the sample; roughly four fifths occur only once, and around 7.2% lies in the top ten. This receptor was obtained from a man aged 50 to 59 with active or convalescent COVID-19. The source material was peripheral blood.

CDR3: CASSLASSGAAKTQYF. In nucleotides, the CDR3 is TGTGCCAGCAGCTTAGCGAGTAGCGGGGCCGCGAAGACCCAGTACTTC. The chain is built from TRBV7-2 and TRBJ2-5, with 8 bases matching TRBD2. Germline V CDR1 and CDR2: SGHTA, FQGNSA. V was clipped by 0 bases and J by 6 bases; unmatched bases: 9. CDR3 size: 16 residues. Full variable domain (outside the CDR3, taken from reference TRBV7-2 and TRBJ2-5): GAGVSQSPSNKVTEKGKDVELRCDPISGHTALYWYRQSLGQGLEFLIYFQGNSAPDKSGLPSDRFSAERTGGSVSTLTIQRTQQEDSAVYLCASSLASSGAAKTQYFGPGTRLLVL.